Presented here are 17 T cell receptor beta chains from one specimen sequenced in a study of blood T cell repertoires in COVID-19. The repertoire was sequenced with immunoSEQ multiplex PCR; TCRdb's copy has only in-frame clones and lacks some. Among some 100,000 clones listed, over 65% were seen once. The specimen was peripheral blood. The receptors shown here come from a man aged 65-85 years with COVID-19, enrolled during active disease.

V and J are TRBV2 and TRBJ1-2, with TRBD1 as a possible D gene (6 bases). The germline V gene encodes CDR1 SNHLY and CDR2 FYNNEI. Trimming took off 7 bases at V and 8 bases at J, with 23 bases between the two ends. The CDR3 loop spans 15 amino acids. The CDR3 sequence is CASKREGGVGGGYTF. The CDR3 DNA sequence: TGTGCCAGCAAGCGGGAGGGGGGCGTGGGAGGAGGCTACACCTTC.

J is TRBJ2-3 and V is TRBV6-5; 9 bases match TRBD1. CDR3 length equals 15 residues. Unmatched junction bases numbered 8, after V lost 6 bases and J lost 4 bases. Germline loops: CDR1 MNHEY, CDR2 SVGAGI. The CDR3 region has the DNA TGTGCCAGCAGGCGGGACAGGGAGTGGTCAGATACGCAGTATTTT. Protein sequence: CASRRDREWSDTQYF.

This clone came up a few times. The V call is TRBV7-3, the J call TRBJ2-5; D gene unclear. Germline-derived CDR1 and CDR2 are SGHTA and FQGTGA. Trimming shortened V by 3 bases and J by 3 bases, and 8 bases separated the two germline ends. The CDR3 covers 13 residues. The DNA for the CDR3 is TGTGCCAGCAGCTTCGGTTCAAAAGAGACCCAGTACTTC. Translating gives CASSFGSKETQYF.

This sequence joins TRBV28 and TRBJ1-1; perhaps TRBD1 as D (6 bases). The germline gives CDR1 MDHEN, CDR2 SYDVKM. This CDR3 contains 15 residues. Trimming shortened V by 7 bases and J by 3 bases, and 18 bases separated the two germline ends. CDR3 protein: CASTNPRTGYTEAFF. The CDR3 DNA follows: TGTGCCAGCACAAACCCAAGAACAGGGTACACTGAAGCTTTCTTT. Combining the CDR3 with reference TRBV28 and TRBJ1-1 gives the whole variable domain DVKVTQSSRYLVKRTGEKVFLECVQDMDHENMFWYRQDPGLGLRLIYFSYDVKMKEKGDIPEGYSVSREKKERFSLILESASTNQTSMYLCASTNPRTGYTEAFFGQGTRLTVV.

The chain recombines TRBV6-5 with TRBJ2-7, with 8 bases aligning to TRBD2. J lost 6 bases, V lost 6 bases, and 10 bases had no gene match. Germline assignment: CDR1 MNHEY and CDR2 SVGAGI. This CDR3 spans 14 amino acids. The CDR3 nucleotides read TGTGCCAGCAGATTTAGCGGGACGATGGGCGAGCAGTACTTC. Amino acids: CASRFSGTMGEQYF.

The chain carries TRBV11-2 and TRBJ2-5; TRBD1 might be the D (6 bases). Trimming pared 5 bases from V and 3 bases from J, leaving 13 bases between. CDR3 length equals 14 residues. Germline lookup yields CDR1 SGHAT and CDR2 FQNNGV. CDR3 residues: CASSHPGHEETQYF. The CDR3 nucleotides are TGTGCCAGCAGCCACCCGGGACACGAAGAGACCCAGTACTTC.

The chain has TRBV15 and TRBJ1-1; unclear D gene. This CDR3 contains 15 residues. Looked up from germline, CDR1 is LNHNV and CDR2 is YYDKDF (reference sequence). V was shortened by 0 bases and J by 1 base, with 9 bases between the two germline ends. This CDR3 is CATSRERNANTEAFF. DNA of the CDR3: TGTGCCACCAGCAGAGAGAGGAACGCGAACACTGAAGCTTTCTTT.

The CDR3 sequence is CATVGQTNEKLFF. CDR3 DNA: TGTGCCACTGTGGGACAGACTAATGAAAAACTGTTTTTT. The V and J genes are TRBV28 and TRBJ1-4, with 7 nucleotides matching TRBD1. The CDR3 runs 13 residues. CDR1 is MDHEN and CDR2 is SYDVKM in the germline V gene. V lost 10 bases, J lost 2 bases, and 4 bases stayed unmatched. The whole variable domain, filled in from reference TRBV28 and TRBJ1-4, reads DVKVTQSSRYLVKRTGEKVFLECVQDMDHENMFWYRQDPGLGLRLIYFSYDVKMKEKGDIPEGYSVSREKKERFSLILESASTNQTSMYLCATVGQTNEKLFFGSGTQLSVL.

V is TRBV7-3 and J is TRBJ2-3, with D possibly matching TRBD2 (5 bases). The CDR3 loop spans 16 amino acids. Trimming left V 1 base short and J 0 bases short, with 11 bases between. Germline V gives CDR1 SGHTA, CDR2 FQGTGA. The CDR3: CASSLSSDTSTDTQYF. The CDR3 nucleotides read TGTGCCAGCAGCTTAAGTAGCGACACTAGCACAGATACGCAGTATTTT.

The chain employs TRBV5-1 and TRBJ2-7; tentatively, D is TRBD1 (6 bases). Germline lookup yields CDR1 SGHRS and CDR2 YFSETQ. The CDR3 sequence is 15 residues long. The ends were cut back, 2 bases at V and 3 bases at J, with 15 bases in the middle. Here the CDR3 DNA reads TGCGCCAGCAGCTTCTTACAGGGAGAAGTCTACGAGCAGTACTTC. Translation gives CASSFLQGEVYEQYF.

This clone was recorded many times. The chain couples TRBV10-1 to TRBJ2-7, with 7 bases fitting TRBD2. Trimming cost V 4 bases and J 7 bases; bases outside gene matches: 19. Germline V lookup: CDR1 WNHNN, CDR2 SYGVQD (reference sequence). The CDR3 sequence is 17 residues long. In DNA, the CDR3 is TGCGCCAGCAGTGCACCCTCCCGTGGGGGGAGGGCCGAAGAGCAGTACTTC. This translates into CASSAPSRGGRAEEQYF.

This clone was seen a single time. The V gene is TRBV7-8, the J gene TRBJ2-2; 7 nucleotides agree with TRBD1. The CDR3 spans 18 residues. The V gene's germline CDR1 is SGHVS and CDR2 FQNEAQ. J gave up 2 bases and V 3 bases, and 12 bases lay outside the gene matches. CDR3 in DNA: TGTGCCAGCAGCTTGCCAGGGGGTTTCCTTACAAACACCGGGGAGCTGTTTTTT. It is translated as CASSLPGGFLTNTGELFF. The full variable domain, rest sourced from reference TRBV7-8 and TRBJ2-2, is GAGVSQSPRYKVAKRGQDVALRCDPISGHVSLFWYQQALGQGPEFLTYFQNEAQLDKSGLPSDRFFAERPEGSVSTLKIQRTQQEDSAVYLCASSLPGGFLTNTGELFFGEGSRLTVL.

This clone was recorded a few times. The CDR3 here is CASSVDRANEQFF. CDR3 nucleotides: TGTGCCAGCAGCGTAGACAGGGCAAATGAGCAGTTCTTC. The chain carries TRBV9 and TRBJ2-1; TRBD1 might be the D (6 bases). CDR1 and CDR2 (germline): SGDLS, YYNGEE. The CDR3 spans 13 residues. V lost 0 bases and J lost 7, with 8 bases in between.

The V and J genes are TRBV6-5 and TRBJ1-4; D gene ambiguous. This CDR3 has 15 amino acids. Germline assignment: CDR1 MNHEY and CDR2 SVGAGI. V was pared by 4 bases and J by 2 bases, with 11 bases between. The CDR3 sequence: CASSSREGTNEKLFF. DNA of the CDR3: TGTGCCAGCAGTTCCCGGGAAGGGACTAATGAAAAACTGTTTTTT.

The chain is built from TRBV2 and TRBJ2-1; possible D gene TRBD1, 5 bases. CDR1 and CDR2 (germline): SNHLY, FYNNEI. V was shortened by 4 bases and J by 7 bases, with 20 bases between the two germline ends. The length of the CDR3 is 16 residues. The CDR3 loop reads CASSGAGRTFQNEQFF. The CDR3 bases are TGTGCCAGCAGTGGGGCAGGGCGAACCTTTCAGAATGAGCAGTTCTTC. Based on the CDR3 plus reference TRBV2 and TRBJ2-1, the full variable domain is EPEVTQTPSHQVTQMGQEVILRCVPISNHLYFYWYRQILGQKVEFLVSFYNNEISEKSEIFDDQFSVERPDGSNFTLKIRSTKLEDSAMYFCASSGAGRTFQNEQFFGPGTRLTVL.

V is TRBV30 and J is TRBJ2-7; D gene unclear. Between the trimmed V and J ends, which lost 7 bases and 0 bases, there was a span of 16 bases. This CDR3 is 14 amino acids long. Germline CDR1 is GTSNPN and CDR2 is SVGIG (reference sequence). This CDR3 reads CASINPGSSYEQYF. CDR3 nucleotides: TGTGCCTCAATAAACCCGGGTAGCTCCTACGAGCAGTACTTC.

The chain joins TRBV5-6 to TRBJ2-3; no reliable D call. The CDR3 is 15 amino acids. The germline CDR1 and CDR2 sequences are SGHDT and YYEEEE. V was cut by 0 bases and J by 0 bases, with 8 bases left in between. The CDR3 loop reads CASSLDLTSTDTQYF. CDR3 bases: TGTGCCAGCAGCTTGGACTTAACTAGCACAGATACGCAGTATTTT.